This entry is about one T cell receptor (beta chain). The source of the sample is a study of blood T cell repertoires in COVID-19. Trimming stripped 3 bases from V and 0 bases from J, with 9 bases between. The CDR3 is made up of 15 amino acids. TCRdb's table, derived via immunoSEQ multiplex PCR, lists solely in-frame clones and lacks some. The sample yields under 55,000 clones, around 79% seen once. V gene TRBV23-1 combines with J gene TRBJ2-1, with a possible D match to TRBD2 (5 bases). TRBV23-1 is sorted into the ORF group, with uncertain function. This sequence originates from a man between 70 and 80 years old with acute or convalescent COVID-19. The sample taken for sequencing was peripheral blood. For the CDR3, the DNA is TGCGCCAGCAGTCAGCCGGACTGCTCCTACAATGAGCAGTTCTTC. Translating it yields CASSQPDCSYNEQFF.